The text below deals with one T cell receptor beta chain. Its antigen is currently unknown. In TCRdb, the reads were re-called with MiXCR into one record per CDR3 protein. The sample lists about 360,000 distinct CDR3 sequences, roughly 20% occurring once. V lost 4 bases, J lost 6 bases, and 10 bases stayed unmatched. The V gene's germline CDR1 is SEHNR and CDR2 FQNEAQ (reference sequence). This CDR3 spans 15 amino acids. The sample comes from a study of T cell repertoires in cytomegalovirus infection. Study findings and constraints: Dominating the ex vivo response were TCR beta clonotypes that were CMV-specific and HLA-C-restricted.

Sequenced input: PBMCs. The rearrangement links TRBV7-9 to TRBJ1-1, with 8 bases fitting TRBD1. The source is a human donor in good health (CMV status not recorded). Some clones in this sample may be carry-over from other donors' samples. The CDR3 sequence is CASSWRTGRLAEAFF. The DNA for the CDR3 is TGTGCCAGCAGCTGGAGGACAGGGAGGTTGGCTGAAGCTTTCTTT.